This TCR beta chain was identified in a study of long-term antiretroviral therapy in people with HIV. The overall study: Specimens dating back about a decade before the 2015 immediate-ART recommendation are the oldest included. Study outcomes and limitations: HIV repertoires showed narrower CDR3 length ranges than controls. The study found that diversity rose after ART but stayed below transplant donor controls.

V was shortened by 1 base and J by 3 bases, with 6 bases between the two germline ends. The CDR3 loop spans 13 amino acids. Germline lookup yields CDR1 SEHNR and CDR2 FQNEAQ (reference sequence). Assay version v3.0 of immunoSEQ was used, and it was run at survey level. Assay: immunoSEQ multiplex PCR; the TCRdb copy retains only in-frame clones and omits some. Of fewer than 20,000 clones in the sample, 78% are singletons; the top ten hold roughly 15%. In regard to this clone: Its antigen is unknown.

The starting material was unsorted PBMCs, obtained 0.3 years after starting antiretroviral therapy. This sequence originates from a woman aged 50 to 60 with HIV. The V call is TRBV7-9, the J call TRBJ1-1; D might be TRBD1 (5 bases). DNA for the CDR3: TGTGCCAGCAGCTTAGGACAGTACACTGAAGCTTTCTTT. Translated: CASSLGQYTEAFF.